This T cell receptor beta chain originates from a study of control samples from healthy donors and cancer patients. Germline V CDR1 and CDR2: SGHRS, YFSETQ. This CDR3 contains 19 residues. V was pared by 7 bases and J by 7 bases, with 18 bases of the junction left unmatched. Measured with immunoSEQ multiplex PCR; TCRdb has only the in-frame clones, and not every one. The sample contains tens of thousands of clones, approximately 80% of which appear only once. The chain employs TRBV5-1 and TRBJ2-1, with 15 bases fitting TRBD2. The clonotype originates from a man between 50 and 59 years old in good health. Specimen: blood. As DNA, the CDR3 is TGCGCCAGCCGGATTGTTGGACTAGCGGGAGGGCCTCGGGCAAATGAGCAGTTCTTC. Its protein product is CASRIVGLAGGPRANEQFF.